This T cell receptor (beta chain) was sequenced during a study of T cells after yellow fever vaccination. About the research overall: SMART-Seq v4 Ultra Low Input handled preparation of low-cell-number fractions.

As regards this clonotype: Its matching antigen is unknown.

CDR1 SGHVS and CDR2 FNYEAQ come from the germline V gene. The junction had 7 bases not matched to a gene; V was cut back by 3 bases and J by 4 bases. The CDR3 is 15 amino acids. TCRdb reprocessed the 5' RACE reads via MiXCR and lists one record per CDR3 protein. The sample includes 80,000 to 100,000 distinct CDR3 sequences, approximately 5.5% of them seen just once. Findings and caveats of the study: One caveat is that FACS-sorted repertoires could contain abundant clonotypes contaminating from the bulk population. A secondary response was less intense yet reached its peak sooner, at day 5 versus 15. Most primary-vaccination clones recurred post-booster (nearly 98% CD4, about 87% CD8).

Material: CD8+ T cells sorted from PBMCs, obtained 10 days after the yellow fever booster vaccination. The TCR was taken from a man in his late teens or twenties who received the YFV17D yellow fever vaccine. This rearrangement joins TRBV7-6 to TRBJ2-5; 8 bases fit TRBD2. DNA of the CDR3: TGTGCCAGCAGCTTGGAAGCGGGGGCAGGAGAGACCCAGTACTTC. Amino acids: CASSLEAGAGETQYF.